This TCR beta chain was identified during a study of CXCR3-negative and CXCR3-positive naive CD8 T cells. As for the study in general: TRB reads totalled about 135 million, about 1.5 +/- 0.3 million per library. Notes on the study in general: Within a donor, both naive subsets shared TRBV-TRBJ usage, unlike memory cells. Surface CD5 matched across naive subsets, and TRB CDR3 properties served to infer TCR strength. A higher hydrophobicity marked the TRB CDR3s of CXCR3-positive naive cells versus CXCR3-negative naive cells.

The TRB cDNA libraries were prepared by 5' RACE with UMI labels. Reanalyzing the 5' RACE reads, TCRdb keeps one entry per CDR3 protein, without DNA. This sample's clone table lists some 5,900 distinct CDR3 sequences. This CDR3 region has 16 residues. CDR1 is MNHEY, CDR2 SMNVEV, per germline (reference sequence). This clonotype registers medium-sized by frequency. The antigen is not known. This chain links TRBV27 with TRBJ2-7; the TCRdb call, TRBD1, lacks DNA for checking. Source material: naive CXCR3+ CD8+ T cells from blood. Regarding subset: CD45RO-CCR7+CD27+CD95- naive CD8+ T cells expressing CXCR3 (TNR3+). This receptor was taken from a human donor in good health. Some clones in this sample may be carry-over from other donors' samples. The CDR3 sequence is CASSFAGTGVVYEQYF.